The present T cell receptor beta chain was sequenced within a study of T cells expressing NK-cell markers. TCR beta cDNA was made by 5'RACE template switching with UMIs. TCRdb reprocessed the 5' RACE reads, keeping one entry per CDR3 protein, no DNA. Here the sample table reports roughly 430,000 distinct CDR3 sequences. Germline CDR1 and CDR2: MDHEN and SYDVKM. The CDR3 extends over 16 amino acids. Sequencing was performed on blood T cells: a sorted CD56 or NKG2C T cell subset, CD4+ or CD8+ T cells, or bulk PBMC T cells (not recorded which). The chain uses TRBV28 and TRBJ2-1; TCRdb indicates TRBD1, and absent DNA this call remains unverified. This receptor was obtained from a woman aged 18-70 years in good health. The CDR3 here is CASSLPRGGGLNEQFF.